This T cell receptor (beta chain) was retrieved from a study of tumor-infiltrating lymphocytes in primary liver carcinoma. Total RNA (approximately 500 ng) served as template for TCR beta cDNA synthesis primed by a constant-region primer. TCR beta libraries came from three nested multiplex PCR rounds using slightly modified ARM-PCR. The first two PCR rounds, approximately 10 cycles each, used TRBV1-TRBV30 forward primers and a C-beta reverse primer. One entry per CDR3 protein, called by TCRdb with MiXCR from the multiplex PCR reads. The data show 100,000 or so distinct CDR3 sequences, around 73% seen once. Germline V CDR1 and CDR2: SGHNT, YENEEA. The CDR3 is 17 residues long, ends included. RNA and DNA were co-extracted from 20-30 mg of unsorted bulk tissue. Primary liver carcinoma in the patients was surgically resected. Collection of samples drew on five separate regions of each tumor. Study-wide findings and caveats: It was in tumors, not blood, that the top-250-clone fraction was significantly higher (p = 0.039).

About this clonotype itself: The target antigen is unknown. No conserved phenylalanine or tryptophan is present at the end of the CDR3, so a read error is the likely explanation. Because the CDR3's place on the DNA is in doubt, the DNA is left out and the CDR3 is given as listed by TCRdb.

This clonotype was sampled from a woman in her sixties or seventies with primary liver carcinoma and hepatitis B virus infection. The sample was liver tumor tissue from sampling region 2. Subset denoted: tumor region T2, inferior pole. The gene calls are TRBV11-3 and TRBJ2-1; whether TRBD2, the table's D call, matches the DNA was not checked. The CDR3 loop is CASSLGFGGLSYNQQLY.